Listed here are 26 T cell receptor beta chains from one sample, sequenced in a study of T cell responses to AZD1222 COVID-19 vaccine. Assay: immunoSEQ multiplex PCR; the TCRdb copy retains only in-frame clones and omits some. Of approximately 100,000 clones listed, 87% are singletons. The specimen was peripheral blood, collected on day 0 of AZD1222 vaccination. The receptors stem from an adult in good health.

The rearrangement uses TRBV9 and TRBJ1-1, with TRBD1 identical over 7 bases. Germline CDR1 and CDR2: SGDLS and YYNGEE. V gave up 6 bases and J gave up 0 bases; unmatched junction bases: 8. The CDR3 is 15 residues long. The CDR3 sequence: CASTPQTGLNTEAFF. DNA for the CDR3: TGTGCCAGCACCCCCCAGACAGGGTTGAACACTGAAGCTTTCTTT.

This clone was recorded once. This chain joins TRBV4-1 and TRBJ2-3, with D perhaps TRBD2 (5 bases). V shed 4 bases and J shed 2 bases, with 22 bases lying between them. The CDR3 is 18 residues long. CDR1 is MGHRA and CDR2 is YSYEKL in the germline V gene. The CDR3 protein is CASSPTSPSRRATDTQYF. As DNA, the CDR3 is TGCGCCAGCAGCCCTACTAGTCCCTCCCGCCGGGCCACAGATACGCAGTATTTT.

V is TRBV28 and J is TRBJ2-7, with 9 bases aligning to TRBD1. Germline-derived CDR1 and CDR2 are MDHEN and SYDVKM. The trim removed 6 bases at V and 3 bases at J, leaving 6 bases unmatched. This CDR3 comprises 14 residues. CDR3 protein: CASSLGTGFYEQYF. In DNA form, the CDR3 reads TGTGCCAGCAGCCTCGGGACAGGGTTCTACGAGCAGTACTTC. Looking up the rest from reference TRBV28 and TRBJ2-7 gives the full variable domain: DVKVTQSSRYLVKRTGEKVFLECVQDMDHENMFWYRQDPGLGLRLIYFSYDVKMKEKGDIPEGYSVSREKKERFSLILESASTNQTSMYLCASSLGTGFYEQYFGPGTRLTVT.

The J gene is TRBJ1-4, the V gene TRBV4-1; D is unresolved. V was cut by 4 bases and J by 8 bases, with 17 bases left in between. This CDR3 comprises 15 residues. Germline CDR1 is MGHRA and CDR2 is YSYEKL. The CDR3 DNA follows: TGCGCCAGCAGCCCGGCGGGAGGGTCGAGAGAAAAACTGTTTTTT. Translated: CASSPAGGSREKLFF.

The sample holds one count of this clone. The chain joins TRBV30 to TRBJ2-3; D ambiguous. CDR3 length: 10 amino acids. Germline values: CDR1 GTSNPN, CDR2 SVGIG (reference sequence). V dropped 2 bases and J dropped 3 bases, with 0 bases sitting between them. DNA for the CDR3: TGTGCCTGGAGTACAGATACGCAGTATTTT. The encoded protein is CAWSTDTQYF.

The chain employs TRBV27 and TRBJ2-7; D may be TRBD1 (6 bases). Germline CDR1 and CDR2: MNHEY and SMNVEV (reference sequence). Trimming cost V 5 bases and J 5 bases, with 16 bases left between them. The length of the CDR3 is 14 residues. The CDR3 coding sequence is TGTGCCAGCAGTCTACCAGGGGTTGAACACGAGCAGTACTTC. Protein product: CASSLPGVEHEQYF.

The V gene is TRBV6-4, the J gene TRBJ1-6, with a possible D match to TRBD1 (6 bases). Germline loops: CDR1 MRHNA, CDR2 SNTAGT. The CDR3 extends over 15 amino acids. The ends were cut back, 3 bases at V and 8 bases at J, with 14 bases in the middle. The CDR3 DNA reads as TGTGCCAGCAGTGAACGGCGGGGGCAGGATTCACCCCTCCACTTT. Protein sequence: CASSERRGQDSPLHF.

The rearrangement uses TRBV5-1 and TRBJ2-3; D gene unclear. V was clipped by 4 bases and J by 6 bases, with 18 bases between them. The CDR3 totals 15 residues. The germline CDR1 and CDR2 sequences are SGHRS and YFSETQ. The CDR3 sequence is CASSPGQAIGDTQYF. In DNA, the CDR3 is TGCGCCAGCAGCCCAGGCCAGGCCATTGGGGATACGCAGTATTTT.

The V gene is TRBV19, the J gene TRBJ2-5, with unresolved D. Germline V CDR1 and CDR2: LNHDA, SQIVND (reference sequence). This CDR3 comprises 15 residues. V was trimmed by 4 bases and J by 2 bases, leaving 14 bases between them. The CDR3 DNA follows: TGTGCCAGTAGTACGTCGGCGCGATCACAAGAGACCCAGTACTTC. As protein: CASSTSARSQETQYF.

This rearrangement joins TRBV21-1 to TRBJ2-1. TRBV21-1 is deemed a pseudogene. The CDR3 contains 13 residues. The CDR3 loop reads CASSKGSFNEQFF. For the CDR3, the DNA is TGTGCCAGCAGCAAAGGGTCTTTCAATGAGCAGTTCTTC.

The chain employs TRBV7-8 and TRBJ2-3; D remains ambiguous. Germline lookup yields CDR1 SGHVS and CDR2 FQNEAQ. There are 17 residues in the CDR3. V was cut by 0 bases and J by 2 bases, with 15 bases left in between. The CDR3 coding sequence is TGTGCCAGCAGCTTAGCGCGTTTCGGCCCCCCCACAGATACGCAGTATTTT. This sequence encodes CASSLARFGPPTDTQYF.

The rearrangement links TRBV7-8 to TRBJ2-7, with D tentatively TRBD2 (6 bases). Germline CDR1 reads SGHVS; CDR2 reads FQNEAQ. V was shortened by 3 bases and J by 1 base, with 16 bases between the two germline ends. The CDR3 contains 16 residues. CDR3 region: CASSLGAGSLSYEQYF. The CDR3 DNA reads TGTGCCAGCAGCTTGGGAGCGGGTTCCTTATCCTACGAGCAGTACTTC.

This chain joins TRBV19 and TRBJ2-7; maybe TRBD1 (6 bases). There are 18 residues in the CDR3. The germline V and J ends were trimmed by 0 bases and 5 bases, with 23 bases remaining between them. Germline CDR1 reads LNHDA; CDR2 reads SQIVND (reference sequence). The CDR3 spells CASSIDMQGRGPNNEQYF. The CDR3 region has the DNA TGTGCCAGTAGTATAGATATGCAGGGGCGCGGCCCTAACAACGAGCAGTACTTC.

The chain joins TRBV30 to TRBJ1-1; D is possibly TRBD1 (5 bases). Per the germline V gene, CDR1 is GTSNPN and CDR2 is SVGIG (reference sequence). The length of the CDR3 is 13 residues. V was pared by 2 bases and J by 3 bases, with 10 bases between. The CDR3 spells CAWSPGGDTEAFF. The CDR3 DNA sequence: TGTGCCTGGAGTCCGGGGGGGGACACTGAAGCTTTCTTT.

The chain has TRBV7-8 and TRBJ1-6; TRBD1 matches at 10 bases. CDR3 length: 15 residues. From germline, CDR1 is SGHVS and CDR2 FQNEAQ. V lost 1 base to trimming and J lost 9 bases; unmatched junction nucleotides: 3. The CDR3, as DNA: TGTGCCAGCAGCTTAGGAGGGACAGGGGCTTCACCCCTCCACTTT. Protein: CASSLGGTGASPLHF.

This clone was picked up one time. This chain uses TRBV7-8 with TRBJ1-1; no reliable D call. CDR1 SGHVS and CDR2 FQNEAQ come from the germline V gene. The CDR3 totals 14 residues. V lost 5 bases and J lost 3, with 13 bases in between. Here the CDR3 reads CASSHRGRDTEAFF. The CDR3 DNA sequence: TGTGCCAGCAGCCATAGAGGTCGGGACACTGAAGCTTTCTTT.

This clone was recorded once. The V gene is TRBV29-1, the J gene TRBJ2-2, with 8 bases lining up with TRBD1. V trimming: 7 bases; J trimming: 3 bases; junction bases outside the gene matches: 10. This CDR3 is built from 15 residues. Germline V gene sequence: CDR1 SQVTM, CDR2 ANQGSEA. The CDR3 bases are TGCAGCGGATCGCAGGGGGCTTGGGACACCGGGGAGCTGTTTTTT. Translation: CSGSQGAWDTGELFF.

This clone was seen a single time. The gene calls are TRBV5-5 and TRBJ1-2; no reliable D call. Germline V lookup: CDR1 SGHKS, CDR2 YYEKEE (reference sequence). This CDR3 is built from 14 residues. Trimming shortened V by 0 bases and J by 2 bases, and 8 bases separated the two germline ends. The CDR3 sequence is CASSLAGNNYGYTF. The CDR3 bases are TGTGCCAGCAGCTTGGCAGGCAACAACTATGGCTACACCTTC. Filled out from reference TRBV5-5 and TRBJ1-2, the complete variable domain reads DAGVTQSPTHLIKTRGQQVTLRCSPISGHKSVSWYQQVLGQGPQFIFQYYEKEERGRGNFPDRFSARQFPNYSSELNVNALLLGDSALYLCASSLAGNNYGYTFGSGTRLTVV.

The rearrangement joins TRBV10-3 to TRBJ2-3; D assignment may be TRBD1 or TRBD2 (5 bases each). V lost 10 bases and J lost 9, with 20 bases in between. The CDR3 runs 13 residues. The germline V gene encodes CDR1 ENHRY and CDR2 SYGVKD. The CDR3 sequence is CATDLTGGQTQYF. In DNA, the CDR3 is TGTGCCACGGACTTAACAGGAGGCCAGACGCAGTATTTT.

This clone was found many times. This same CDR3 is encoded by further DNA sequences in the sample. This sequence joins TRBV7-9 and TRBJ1-5, with D possibly being TRBD1 (6 bases). V lost 6 bases and J lost 4, with 10 bases in between. Looked up from germline, CDR1 is SEHNR and CDR2 is FQNEAQ (reference sequence). The CDR3 is made up of 13 amino acids. CDR3 loop: CASSPTGNQPQHF. The CDR3 bases are TGTGCCAGCAGTCCAACAGGGAATCAGCCCCAGCATTTT.

The V call is TRBV29-1, the J call TRBJ2-7; the D gene is possibly TRBD2 (6 bases). Germline CDR1 reads SQVTM; CDR2 reads ANQGSEA. Trimming shortened V by 6 bases and J by 5 bases, and 14 bases separated the two germline ends. This CDR3 is 12 amino acids long. Written as DNA, the CDR3 is TGCAGCGTCCTCATAACTAGCCACGAGCAGTACTTC. It yields the protein CSVLITSHEQYF.

The CDR3 loop is CASSPGTRIPYEQYF. CDR3 DNA: TGTGCCAGCAGCCCCGGGACTAGAATCCCCTACGAGCAGTACTTC. The chain employs TRBV11-1 and TRBJ2-7, with 8 bases fitting TRBD2. The trim removed 5 bases at V and 2 bases at J, leaving 8 bases unmatched. The CDR3 sequence is 15 residues long. CDR1 SGHAT and CDR2 FQDESV come from the germline V gene (reference sequence).

The chain joins TRBV19 to TRBJ1-2, with a weak D call TRBD1 (5 bases). The length of the CDR3 is 13 residues. Germline CDR1 LNHDA, CDR2 SQIVND (reference sequence). V was clipped by 4 bases and J by 8 bases, with 14 bases between them. CDR3 loop: CASSRGRQRGYTF. Here the CDR3 DNA reads TGTGCCAGTAGTAGGGGCAGGCAGAGGGGCTACACCTTC.

This clone turned up a few times. The chain employs TRBV2 and TRBJ2-7; 12 bases are shared with TRBD2. V gave up 6 bases and J gave up 2 bases; unmatched junction bases: 23. CDR1 and CDR2 from the germline V gene are SNHLY and FYNNEI. This CDR3 has 21 residues. Here the CDR3 reads CASSETKIGTSGPLSPYEQYF. CDR3 bases: TGTGCCAGCAGCGAAACCAAAATAGGGACTAGCGGGCCCCTAAGCCCCTACGAGCAGTACTTC.

The J gene is TRBJ2-7, the V gene TRBV19; D ambiguous. The ends were cut back, 5 bases at V and 2 bases at J, with 10 bases in the middle. CDR3 length equals 13 residues. Germline assignment: CDR1 LNHDA and CDR2 SQIVND (reference sequence). The CDR3 bases are TGTGCCAGTAGTCTCAGGATTACCTACGAGCAGTACTTC. Its protein is CASSLRITYEQYF.

This clone has a single count. The V call is TRBV24-1, the J call TRBJ2-3; the D is unclear. From germline, CDR1 is KGHDR and CDR2 SFDVKD. The germline V and J ends were trimmed by 4 bases and 8 bases, with 15 bases remaining between them. The CDR3 is 14 residues long. CDR3: CATSEPRQPVTQYF. CDR3 DNA sequence: TGTGCCACCAGTGAACCCAGACAACCGGTTACGCAGTATTTT.